Below, one TCR beta chain is given with its context. The clone's antigen remains unknown. Qualities for individual bases were not recorded, and no much larger clone is one base off. Genomic DNA served as template for TCR beta VDJ combination and CDR3 sequence profiling. An Illumina HiSeq 2000 was the platform used for TCR repertoire sequencing. The authors' analysis ran thus. Repertoires were assessed using TRBV/TRBJ rearrangement plots, CDR3 size and DJ length profiles, and Simpson's diversity index. Whichever DNA sequence was most abundant in the deep sequencing data was defined as the immunodominant clone. CDR3 amino acid sequences were screened for sharing across subjects and compared with published repertoires and the VDJdb database. TCRdb reanalyzed the raw reads on its own, using fastp at Q25 for trimming and MiXCR for clone calling, and kept in-frame beta chains. Rows with one shared CDR3 protein collapse into an entry with the most common genes and DNA. The V and J calls here are based on TCRdb, not the publication. This sample has about 110,000 distinct CDR3 sequences in its table, and around 49% of those were observed once. 30% to 35% of the sample comes from the top ten.

The sample belongs to a study of CD8+CD57+ T cells in acquired aplastic anemia listed by TCRdb under 2018. Regarding the study in general: On average, sorted CD4+ and CD8+ cells yielded approximately 3 ug of extracted DNA, with a range of roughly 0.18 to 30 ug. For healthy donor samples, the average read count was around 9.9 million for CD4+ cells and 11 million to 13 million for CD8+ cells.

Overall study results and their limits: Roughly 30 CD8+ CDR3 sequences were found to be shared between patients and controls, but these sequences appeared to be highly expressed in patients and within the immunodominant clones of the patients. No significant difference in CD8+ Simpson's diversity was found between patients and healthy controls (P=0.060).

V ends up 6 bases short and J 11 bases short, with an unmatched junction base count of 4. According to the germline V gene, CDR1 reads SGHTA and CDR2 reads FQGNSA. From the cysteine through the phenylalanine, the CDR3 covers 12 amino acids. Of the read, only the CDR3 DNA is kept; its 36 bases are in frame from base 1. The study deep-sequenced TCR repertoires of sorted CD4+ and CD8+ blood T cells from severe aplastic anemia patients and healthy subjects. Ficoll-Paque density gradient centrifugation was used to isolate peripheral blood mononuclear cells. Before DNA extraction, CD4+ and CD8+ T cells were sorted by FACS or by magnetic beads.

The origin of this receptor is a human donor in good health, serving as a control. Material: sorted CD4+, CD8+, or CD8+CD57+ T cells (not recorded which) from PBMCs. The chain is made from TRBV7-2 and TRBJ2-1, and 10 bases in between align with TRBD1. The DNA is as follows: TGTGCCAGCAGAATTGACAGGGGGCAGCAGTTCTTC. Its amino acids are CASRIDRGQQFF. With the rest looked up from the reference TRBV7-2 and TRBJ2-1 genes rather than sequenced, the full variable domain is GAGVSQSPSNKVTEKGKDVELRCDPISGHTALYWYRQSLGQGLEFLIYFQGNSAPDKSGLPSDRFSAERTGGSVSTLTIQRTQQEDSAVYLCASRIDRGQQFFGPGTRLTVL.